Shown below are 17 T cell receptor beta chains from a single sample sequenced in a study of blood T cell repertoires in COVID-19. Data came from immunoSEQ multiplex PCR; TCRdb stores just in-frame clones and leaves some out. The sample comprises 150,000 to 200,000 clones, about 80% of which are singletons, and 13% to 15% rests with the top ten. Sequenced sample: PBMCs or T cells enriched from blood (not recorded which). Receptors were obtained from a man aged 55-75 years who had been exposed to COVID-19.

V gene TRBV2 combines with J gene TRBJ2-1, with 7 bases identical to TRBD1. V was clipped by 4 bases and J by 0 bases; unmatched bases: 3. Germline V lookup: CDR1 SNHLY, CDR2 FYNNEI. This CDR3 region has 15 residues. The CDR3 reads CASSVWDSSYNEQFF. DNA for the CDR3: TGTGCCAGCAGTGTTTGGGACAGCTCCTACAATGAGCAGTTCTTC.

This clone came up once. The V gene is TRBV7-8, the J gene TRBJ1-1, with TRBD1 identical over 7 bases. CDR1 SGHVS and CDR2 FQNEAQ come from the germline V gene. Germline trimming cut 5 bases from V and 2 bases from J; bases unmatched to any gene: 11. The CDR3 runs to 16 residues. CDR3 bases: TGTGCCAGCAGCCCACCCAGGGGGGCAAAAAACACTGAAGCTTTCTTT. Its protein product is CASSPPRGAKNTEAFF.

This chain uses TRBV3-1 (or the pseudogene TRBV3-2) with TRBJ2-7; 7 bases align to TRBD2. Per germline, CDR1 LGHDT and CDR2 YNNKEL (reference sequence). The CDR3 runs 14 residues. After removal of 10 bases from V and 4 bases from J, the junction contained 13 bases not matched to a gene. The CDR3 region has the DNA TGTGCCACCACTAAAAGCGGGATACTGTACGAGCAGTACTTC. Protein product: CATTKSGILYEQYF.

There are many counts of this clone. CDR3: CASSGQGRQTQYF. In DNA, the CDR3 is TGTGCCTCCTCGGGACAGGGTCGACAGACCCAGTACTTC. The chain couples TRBV30 to TRBJ2-5; 9 bases are shared with TRBD1. V shed 7 bases, J shed 6 bases, and the junction held 9 bases outside the gene matches. Germline V gives CDR1 GTSNPN, CDR2 SVGIG (reference sequence). The CDR3 is 13 residues long.

This clone was seen only once. V usage is TRBV10-3 and J usage is TRBJ2-7, with TRBD2 matching over 12 bases. This CDR3 has 14 residues. Looked up from germline, CDR1 is ENHRY and CDR2 is SYGVKD. The junction had 2 bases not matched to a gene; V was cut back by 4 bases and J by 4 bases. CDR3 in amino acids: CAISVTSGSYEQYF. CDR3 bases: TGTGCCATCAGTGTGACTAGCGGGAGTTACGAGCAGTACTTC.

The chain has TRBV24-1 and TRBJ2-5; no reliable D call. This CDR3 is 14 amino acids long. Germline V lookup: CDR1 KGHDR, CDR2 SFDVKD. The germline V and J ends were trimmed by 4 bases and 1 base, with 9 bases remaining between them. CDR3 region: CATSDPGPQETQYF. The CDR3 region has the DNA TGTGCCACCAGTGACCCTGGCCCCCAAGAGACCCAGTACTTC.

The chain has TRBV27 and TRBJ2-7, with D unresolved. V was shortened by 1 base and J by 0 bases, with 4 bases between the two germline ends. Germline assignment: CDR1 MNHEY and CDR2 SMNVEV (reference sequence). This CDR3 contains 13 residues. The CDR3, as DNA: TGTGCCAGCAGTTTATTCAGCTCCTACGAGCAGTACTTC. Translated, it gives CASSLFSSYEQYF.

Here the CDR3 reads CASSFGLAGVRSFVEQFF. The CDR3 nucleotides read TGTGCCAGCAGTTTCGGTCTAGCGGGAGTTCGATCCTTTGTTGAGCAGTTCTTC. The rearrangement joins TRBV27 to TRBJ2-1; 10 positions match TRBD2. V trimming: 3 bases; J trimming: 9 bases; junction bases outside the gene matches: 17. The germline V gene encodes CDR1 MNHEY and CDR2 SMNVEV (reference sequence). CDR3 length equals 18 residues.

The chain recombines TRBV7-9 with TRBJ2-5, with 9 bases aligning to TRBD2. The CDR3 loop spans 13 amino acids. The V segment lost 1 base and the J segment 7 bases; nucleotides outside the gene matches: 1. Germline V gene data show CDR1 as SEHNR and CDR2 as FQNEAQ (reference sequence). The CDR3, as DNA: TGTGCCAGCAGCTTAGGGGGACTAGCGACCCAGTACTTC. Protein sequence: CASSLGGLATQYF.

The table lists this clone with a few counts. This rearrangement joins TRBV6-4 to TRBJ2-2, with 14 nucleotides matching TRBD2. The trim removed 6 bases at V and 8 bases at J, leaving 8 bases unmatched. Germline CDR1 MRHNA, CDR2 SNTAGT. The length of the CDR3 is 16 residues. The CDR3 nucleotides read TGTGCCAGCAGCCCATCCGGGACTAGCGGGAGTGGGGAGCTGTTTTTT. Residues: CASSPSGTSGSGELFF.

V is TRBV29-1 and J is TRBJ1-5, with D perhaps TRBD1 (5 bases). Germline V gene data show CDR1 as SQVTM and CDR2 as ANQGSEA. Between the trimmed V and J ends, which lost 4 bases and 6 bases, there was a span of 16 bases. The CDR3 length is 14 residues. The CDR3 DNA reads TGCAGCGTTGGGTCAGGGAGGGAATCTCAGCCCCAGCATTTT. As protein: CSVGSGRESQPQHF.

The chain uses TRBV2 and TRBJ2-7; D might be TRBD2 (6 bases). Between the trimmed V and J ends, which lost 6 bases and 3 bases, there was a span of 12 bases. This CDR3 spans 13 amino acids. Germline V gives CDR1 SNHLY, CDR2 FYNNEI. CDR3 bases: TGTGCCAGCAGGGTAACGGGAGTCTACGAGCAGTACTTC. This translates into CASRVTGVYEQYF.

This clone was counted between two and nine times. CDR3 in amino acids: CASSQDSVNEKLFF. CDR3 DNA sequence: TGTGCCAGTAGTCAAGACAGCGTAAATGAAAAACTGTTTTTT. The chain has TRBV19 and TRBJ1-4, with D perhaps TRBD1 (5 bases). V lost 5 bases to trimming and J lost 5 bases, with 12 bases between them. CDR1 LNHDA and CDR2 SQIVND come from the germline V gene (reference sequence). The CDR3 has 14 residues. The whole variable domain, filled in from reference TRBV19 and TRBJ1-4, reads DGGITQSPKYLFRKEGQNVTLSCEQNLNHDAMYWYRQDPGQGLRLIYYSQIVNDFQKGDIAEGYSVSREKKESFPLTVTSAQKNPTAFYLCASSQDSVNEKLFFGSGTQLSVL.

The chain has TRBV7-3 and TRBJ2-2; D possibly corresponds to TRBD2 (5 bases). The V gene's germline CDR1 is SGHTA and CDR2 FQGTGA. The CDR3 is made up of 14 amino acids. Between the trimmed V and J ends, which lost 5 bases and 6 bases, there was a span of 13 bases. The CDR3 loop reads CASSHSRGAGELFF. In DNA form, the CDR3 reads TGTGCCAGCAGCCACAGCCGGGGAGCCGGGGAGCTGTTTTTT.

This chain links TRBV30 with TRBJ1-6, with D maybe TRBD1 (6 bases). The CDR3 spans 13 residues. CDR1 is GTSNPN, CDR2 SVGIG, per germline (reference sequence). The V gene lost 3 bases and the J gene lost 7 bases, with 10 bases spanning the gap. The CDR3 DNA is TGTGCCTGGAGCAGGGACATGAATTCACCCCTCCACTTT. This sequence encodes CAWSRDMNSPLHF.

The V and J genes are TRBV29-1 and TRBJ2-7, with 12 bases aligning to TRBD2. The ends lost 3 bases at V and 1 base at J; junction bases unmatched: 7. Germline values: CDR1 SQVTM, CDR2 ANQGSEA. CDR3 length equals 16 residues. CDR3 nucleotide sequence: TGCAGCGTTGACGGACTAGCGGGGTACGGGTCCTACGAGCAGTACTTC. Amino acids: CSVDGLAGYGSYEQYF.

The V and J genes are TRBV19 and TRBJ1-6, with TRBD1 identical over 10 bases. V lost 10 bases to trimming and J lost 9 bases; unmatched junction nucleotides: 3. Per the germline V gene, CDR1 is LNHDA and CDR2 is SQIVND (reference sequence). The length of the CDR3 is 12 residues. The CDR3 region is CATRQGASPLHF. In nucleotides, the CDR3 is TGTGCCACCCGACAGGGGGCTTCACCCCTCCACTTT.